This TCR beta chain derives from a study of long-term antiretroviral therapy in people with HIV. Study outcomes and limitations: Even long-term ART left TRB diversity below transplant donor controls, despite gains.

Per donor, a minimum of one pre-ART and a minimum of two post-ART PBMC samples were available. This CDR3 is 14 amino acids long. Deletions cut 0 bases from V and 5 bases from J, with 7 bases between. Germline V gene sequence: CDR1 WNHNN, CDR2 SYGVQD (reference sequence). Worth noting for this clone: Its antigen remains unidentified.

Sequencing used immunoSEQ v3.0 at survey level. Assay: immunoSEQ multiplex PCR; the TCRdb copy retains only in-frame clones and omits some. Among approximately 31,000 clones listed, over 70% were seen once. Sequenced material: unsorted PBMCs, taken 3.1 years after starting antiretroviral therapy. The clonotype was recovered from a woman aged 50 to 60 with HIV. This rearrangement joins TRBV10-1 to TRBJ2-2, with D unresolved. CDR3 sequence reads: CASSESRRTGELFF. In nucleotides, the CDR3 is TGCGCCAGCAGTGAGTCGCGCAGGACCGGGGAGCTGTTTTTT.